The 13 T cell receptor beta chains in this list originate from one sample, sequenced in a study of blood T cell repertoires in COVID-19. Generated by immunoSEQ multiplex PCR, the TCRdb table keeps only in-frame clones and is missing some. The sample yields 250,000 or so clones, around 84% seen once. The specimen was peripheral blood. These receptors came from a woman aged 18-29 years with acute or convalescent COVID-19.

The CDR3 protein is CASSVGTGRRDTQYF. Written as DNA, the CDR3 is TGTGCCAGCAGTGTGGGGACAGGGAGACGAGATACGCAGTATTTT. The chain links TRBV2 to TRBJ2-3, with 9 bases lining up with TRBD1. The CDR3 is 15 residues long. Germline V CDR1 and CDR2: SNHLY, FYNNEI. Losses at the gene ends were 4 bases for V and 5 bases for J; bases not matched to a gene: 7.

The CDR3 DNA reads TGTGCCAGCTCACCACTAAGCACTGTCGGGGAAAAACTGTTTTTT. Protein: CASSPLSTVGEKLFF. The chain uses TRBV18 and TRBJ1-4; D ambiguous. CDR3 length: 15 residues. Germline V gene data show CDR1 as KGHSH and CDR2 as LQKENI. Trimming removed 1 base from V and 8 bases from J, with 14 bases in between. The whole variable domain, remainder taken from reference TRBV18 and TRBJ1-4, is NAGVMQNPRHLVRRRGQEARLRCSPMKGHSHVYWYRQLPEEGLKFMVYLQKENIIDESGMPKERFSAEFPKEGPSILRIQQVVRGDSAAYFCASSPLSTVGEKLFFGSGTQLSVL.

The sample holds a few counts of this clone. The V call is TRBV4-3, the J call TRBJ1-5; maybe TRBD1 (5 bases). The CDR3 contains 14 residues. V lost 9 bases to trimming and J lost 5 bases, with 17 bases between them. Per the germline V gene, CDR1 is LGHNA and CDR2 is YSLEER. CDR3 DNA sequence: TGCGCCAGACACCTTAGGGGTTCCGATCAGCCCCAGCATTTT. It translates to CARHLRGSDQPQHF.

This clone came up once. CDR3 region: CASSPREGDTIYF. CDR3 DNA: TGCGCCAGCAGCCCCCGGGAAGGAGACACCATATATTTT. The chain carries TRBV4-3 and TRBJ1-3; D unclear. Trimming stripped 4 bases from V and 8 bases from J, with 12 bases between. The germline V gene has CDR1 LGHNA and CDR2 YSLEER. This CDR3 comprises 13 residues.

V gene TRBV4-2 combines with J gene TRBJ2-1; 9 positions match TRBD2. Germline CDR1 reads LGHNA; CDR2 reads YNFKEQ. The CDR3 sequence is 16 residues long. V was pared by 3 bases and J by 4 bases, with 7 bases of the junction left unmatched. The CDR3 is CASSQKGLADYNEQFF. The CDR3 DNA sequence: TGTGCCAGCAGCCAGAAGGGACTAGCAGATTACAATGAGCAGTTCTTC.

V and J are TRBV6-1 and TRBJ1-5; the D gene is possibly TRBD1 (6 bases). CDR3 size: 17 residues. Germline V gene lookup returns CDR1 MNHNS and CDR2 SASEGT. With 2 bases removed from V and 4 bases from J, the gap between germline ends came to 18 bases. CDR3 bases: TGTGCCAGCAGTGAAAGGGTGAGGCAGGGGACGAATCAGCCCCAGCATTTT. Translated, it gives CASSERVRQGTNQPQHF.

This chain joins TRBV29-1 and TRBJ1-2; the match to TRBD1 covers 8 bases. J was trimmed by 8 bases and V by 1 base; bases with no gene match: 3. The CDR3 totals 12 residues. Per germline, CDR1 SQVTM and CDR2 ANQGSEA. CDR3 loop: CSVEGTGLGYTF. The DNA for the CDR3 is TGCAGCGTTGAAGGGACAGGGCTGGGCTACACCTTC.

CDR3 bases: TGTGCCAGCTCACCGGTTCAGGGGGGTTCACCCCTCCACTTT. Amino acid sequence: CASSPVQGGSPLHF. V and J are TRBV18 and TRBJ1-6; 7 bases match TRBD1. Germline V gene sequence: CDR1 KGHSH, CDR2 LQKENI. With V trimmed by 3 bases and J by 9 bases, 5 bases remained unmatched. The CDR3 is made up of 14 amino acids.

The V gene is TRBV5-1, the J gene TRBJ2-7, with 7 nucleotides matching TRBD2. The V segment lost 5 bases and the J segment 1 base; nucleotides outside the gene matches: 3. The germline V gene encodes CDR1 SGHRS and CDR2 YFSETQ. The CDR3 loop spans 13 amino acids. CDR3 amino acids: CASRRGSSYEQYF. CDR3 DNA: TGCGCCAGCAGGCGGGGGTCGTCCTACGAGCAGTACTTC.

The table lists this clone with a count of one. V is TRBV11-2 and J is TRBJ1-1, with a weak D call TRBD1 (6 bases). CDR1 and CDR2 from the germline V gene are SGHAT and FQNNGV. The CDR3 totals 16 residues. V was pared by 2 bases and J by 2 bases, with 15 bases between. DNA for the CDR3: TGTGCCAGCAGCTTAAGGCCCGGGACAACAAACACTGAAGCTTTCTTT. Its protein is CASSLRPGTTNTEAFF.

The chain employs TRBV5-1 and TRBJ2-7; no clear D gene. Germline CDR1 and CDR2: SGHRS and YFSETQ. The V gene lost 2 bases and the J gene lost 4 bases, with 10 bases spanning the gap. The CDR3 has 13 amino acids. In nucleotides, the CDR3 is TGCGCCAGCAGCTTTGAAACTCGGTACGAGCAGTACTTC. Translated: CASSFETRYEQYF.

The chain employs TRBV7-9 and TRBJ1-1; possible D gene TRBD1, 5 bases. The CDR3 extends over 15 amino acids. Germline V lookup: CDR1 SEHNR, CDR2 FQNEAQ (reference sequence). Trimming cost V 1 base and J 1 base, with 10 bases left between them. Here the CDR3 reads CASSLDDSRNTEAFF. The CDR3 DNA reads TGTGCCAGCAGCTTAGATGACAGCCGGAACACTGAAGCTTTCTTT.

This clone was observed a few times. CDR3 in DNA: TGCAGCGTTGAAGCCAGGGGGGACATTCAGTACTTC. Protein sequence: CSVEARGDIQYF. This chain joins TRBV29-1 and TRBJ2-4, with a tentative D call TRBD1 (7 bases). Germline CDR1 is SQVTM and CDR2 is ANQGSEA. There are 12 residues in the CDR3. V was clipped by 1 base and J by 8 bases, with 9 bases between them.